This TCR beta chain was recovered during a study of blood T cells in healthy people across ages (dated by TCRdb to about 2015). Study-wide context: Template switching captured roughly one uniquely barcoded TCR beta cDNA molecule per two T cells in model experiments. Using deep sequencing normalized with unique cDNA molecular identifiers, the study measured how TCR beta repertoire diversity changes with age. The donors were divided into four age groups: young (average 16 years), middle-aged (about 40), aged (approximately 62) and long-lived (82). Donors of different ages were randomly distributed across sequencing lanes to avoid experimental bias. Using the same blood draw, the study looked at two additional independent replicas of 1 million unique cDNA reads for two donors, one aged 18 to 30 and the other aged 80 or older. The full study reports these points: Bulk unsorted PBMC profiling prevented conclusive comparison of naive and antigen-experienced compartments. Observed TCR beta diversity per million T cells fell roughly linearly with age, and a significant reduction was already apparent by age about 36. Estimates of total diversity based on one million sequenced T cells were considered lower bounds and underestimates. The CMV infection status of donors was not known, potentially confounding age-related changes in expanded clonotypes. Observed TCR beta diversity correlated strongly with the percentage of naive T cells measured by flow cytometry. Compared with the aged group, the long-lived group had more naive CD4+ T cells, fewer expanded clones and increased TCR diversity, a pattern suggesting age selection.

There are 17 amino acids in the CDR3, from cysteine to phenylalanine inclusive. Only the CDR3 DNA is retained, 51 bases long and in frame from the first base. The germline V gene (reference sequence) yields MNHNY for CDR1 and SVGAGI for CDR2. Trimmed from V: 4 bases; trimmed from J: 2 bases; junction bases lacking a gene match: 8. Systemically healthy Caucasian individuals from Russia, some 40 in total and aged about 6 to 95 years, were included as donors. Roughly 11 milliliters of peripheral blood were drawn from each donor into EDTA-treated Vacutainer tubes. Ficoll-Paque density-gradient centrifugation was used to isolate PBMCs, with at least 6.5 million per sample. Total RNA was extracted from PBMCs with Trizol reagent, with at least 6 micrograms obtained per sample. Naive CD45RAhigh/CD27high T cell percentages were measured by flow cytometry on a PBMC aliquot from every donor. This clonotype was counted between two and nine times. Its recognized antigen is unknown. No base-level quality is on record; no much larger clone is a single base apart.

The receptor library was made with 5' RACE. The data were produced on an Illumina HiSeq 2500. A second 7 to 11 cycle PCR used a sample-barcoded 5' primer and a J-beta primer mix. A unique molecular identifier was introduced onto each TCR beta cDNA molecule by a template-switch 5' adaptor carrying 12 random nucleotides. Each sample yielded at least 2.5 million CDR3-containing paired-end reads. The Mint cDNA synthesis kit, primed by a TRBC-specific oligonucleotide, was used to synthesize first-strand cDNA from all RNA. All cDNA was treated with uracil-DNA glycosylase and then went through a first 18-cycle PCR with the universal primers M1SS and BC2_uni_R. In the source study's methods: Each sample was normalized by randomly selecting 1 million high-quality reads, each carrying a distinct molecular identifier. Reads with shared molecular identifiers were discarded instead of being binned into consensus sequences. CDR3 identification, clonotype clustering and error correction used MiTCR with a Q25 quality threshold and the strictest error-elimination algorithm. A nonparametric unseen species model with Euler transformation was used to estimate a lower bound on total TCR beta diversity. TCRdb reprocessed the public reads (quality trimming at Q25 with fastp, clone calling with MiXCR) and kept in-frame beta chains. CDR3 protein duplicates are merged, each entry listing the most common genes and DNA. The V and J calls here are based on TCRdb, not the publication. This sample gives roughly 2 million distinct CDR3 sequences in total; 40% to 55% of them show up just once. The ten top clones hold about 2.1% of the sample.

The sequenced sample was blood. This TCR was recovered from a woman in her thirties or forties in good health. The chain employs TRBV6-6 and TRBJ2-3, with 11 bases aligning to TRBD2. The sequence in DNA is TGTGCCAGCAGTTCCCGAACTAGCGGGGGATACACAGATACGCAGTATTTT. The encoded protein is CASSSRTSGGYTDTQYF.